This record concerns one TCR beta chain sequence. These data belong to a study of T cell responses to AZD1222 COVID-19 vaccine. Some clones are missing from TCRdb's copy, which holds only in-frame ones; the method was immunoSEQ multiplex PCR. The table includes about 140,000 clones, almost 90% detected once. V lost 3 bases to trimming and J lost 5 bases; unmatched junction nucleotides: 11. CDR1 is MNHEY and CDR2 is SVGEGT in the germline V gene. There are 16 residues in the CDR3. Analysis merged second doses at about 4 or about 12 weeks. Source: peripheral blood, taken 28 days after the second AZD1222 dose. V is TRBV6-2 or TRBV6-3 and J is TRBJ2-3, with 7 nucleotides matching TRBD2. The sequence was collected from an adult who received the AZD1222 COVID-19 vaccine. This CDR3 is CASSYRRAGLGDTQYF. Here the CDR3 DNA reads TGTGCCAGCAGTTATCGCCGAGCGGGACTCGGAGATACGCAGTATTTT.